This entry concerns a single T cell receptor beta chain. The specificity of this receptor is unknown. The input lacks base qualities; no much larger clone sits a single base away. The 39 donors, aged roughly 6 to 95 years, were systemically healthy Caucasian individuals from Russia. Each donor gave around 9 milliliters of peripheral blood, collected into EDTA-treated Vacutainer tubes. Ficoll-Paque density-gradient centrifugation was used to isolate PBMCs, with at least 7 million per sample. Trizol reagent was used to extract total RNA from PBMCs, with at least 5.5 micrograms per sample. For every donor, flow cytometry on a PBMC aliquot measured the percentage of naive CD45RAhigh/CD27high T cells. This specimen comes from a study of blood T cells in healthy people across ages (dated by TCRdb to between 2015 and 2016). Notes on the research overall: In model experiments, roughly one uniquely barcoded TCR beta cDNA molecule per two T cells was captured by template switching. Age-related changes in TCR beta repertoire diversity were measured in the study by deep sequencing normalized with unique cDNA molecular identifiers. The donors were divided into four age groups: young (average around 16 years), middle-aged (approximately 39), aged (about 60) and long-lived (more than 75). To avoid experimental bias, donors of different ages were spread randomly across the sequencing lanes. Two additional independent replicas of 1 million unique cDNA reads from the same blood draw were analyzed for two donors (one aged 18 to 30 and one aged 80 or older).

The library was prepared using 5' RACE. Data came from an Illumina HiSeq 2500. A second PCR of roughly 6 to 11 cycles was run with a J-beta primer mix and a sample-barcoded 5' primer. A template-switch 5' adaptor carrying 12 random nucleotides introduced a unique molecular identifier onto each TCR beta cDNA molecule. At least 2.5 million CDR3-containing paired-end reads were obtained from each sample. First-strand cDNA was synthesized from all RNA with the Mint cDNA synthesis kit, primed by a TRBC-specific oligonucleotide. Following uracil-DNA glycosylase treatment, a first 18-cycle PCR with universal primers M1SS and BC2_uni_R was performed on all cDNA. The source study handled its data this way. Normalization of each sample was performed by random selection of 1 million high-quality reads, each carrying a distinct molecular identifier. Reads sharing molecular identifiers were discarded rather than binned into consensus sequences. MiTCR, set to a Q25 quality threshold and the strictest error-elimination algorithm, was used for CDR3 identification, clonotype clustering and error correction. A nonparametric unseen species model using Euler transformation provided a lower-bound estimate of total TCR beta diversity. The raw public data were reprocessed by TCRdb itself: fastp quality trimming at Q25, MiXCR clonotype calling, in-frame beta chains only. Here each entry gathers all rows of one CDR3 protein and keeps the most common genes and DNA. It is TCRdb's table, rather than the study itself, that gives the V and J calls and clone size. Within this sample are over 1,500,000 distinct CDR3 sequences, with around half of them counted one time only. The ten largest clones represent around 2.1% of the sample.

Broader findings and caveats from the paper: Donor CMV infection status was unknown, potentially confounding age-related changes in expanded clonotypes. Compared with the aged group, the long-lived group had more naive CD4+ T cells, fewer expanded clones and increased TCR diversity, a pattern suggesting age selection. Observed TCR beta diversity per million T cells fell roughly linearly with age, and a significant reduction was already apparent by age roughly 40. Estimates of total diversity based on one million sequenced T cells were regarded as lower bounds and as underestimates. There was a strong correlation between observed TCR beta diversity and the percentage of naive T cells measured by flow cytometry. Conclusive comparison of naive and antigen-experienced compartments was prevented by the profiling of bulk unsorted PBMCs.

From cysteine to phenylalanine, the CDR3 is 15 amino acids long. Kept here is only the CDR3 DNA, which spans 45 bases and is read in frame from base 1. V gives up 8 bases and J gives up 1 base, and the segment between their germline ends measures 17 bases. The CDR1 and CDR2 encoded by the germline V gene are SNHLY and FYNNEI. The chain employs TRBV2 and TRBJ1-2; too little of a D gene remains to name it. Material: blood. The clonotype was recovered from a woman aged 40 to 55 in good health. The sequence in DNA is TGTGCCAGCCTGATGCAGCCGCATCTTAACTATGGCTACACCTTC. Translated, it reads CASLMQPHLNYGYTF.